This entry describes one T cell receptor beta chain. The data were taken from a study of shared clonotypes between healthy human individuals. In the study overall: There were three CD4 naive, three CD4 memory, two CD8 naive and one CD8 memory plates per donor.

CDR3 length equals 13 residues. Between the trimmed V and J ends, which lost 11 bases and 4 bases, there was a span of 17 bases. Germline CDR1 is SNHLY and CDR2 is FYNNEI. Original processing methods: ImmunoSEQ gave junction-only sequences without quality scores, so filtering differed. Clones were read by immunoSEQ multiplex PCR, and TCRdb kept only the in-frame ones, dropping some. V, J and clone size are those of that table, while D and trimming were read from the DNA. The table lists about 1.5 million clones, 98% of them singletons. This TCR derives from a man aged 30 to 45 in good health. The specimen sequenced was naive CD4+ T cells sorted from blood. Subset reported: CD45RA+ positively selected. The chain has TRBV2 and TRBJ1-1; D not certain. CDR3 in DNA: TGTGCCTCCCGGGCAGGATTCCGCACTGAAGCTTTCTTT. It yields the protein CASRAGFRTEAFF.